The next 4 T cell receptor beta chains were all read from a single sample in a study of T cells in Graves' hyperthyroidism and ophthalmopathy (dated by TCRdb to between 2019 and 2020). The library relied on multiplex PCR. The instrument given in TCRdb is Illumina HiSeq 2000. The TCR beta CDR3 regions were amplified from the RNA transcripts. For the first round of RT-PCR on the TCR CDR3, the HTBI primer set was used together with the Qiagen OneStep RT-PCR kit. TCRdb redid the processing of the public reads, applying fastp at Q25 and MiXCR, and retained in-frame beta chains. CDR3 protein sequences are deduplicated, and each keeps its most common genes and DNA. The sample records over 500,000 distinct CDR3 sequences, under 20% of which are singletons. The ten largest account for roughly 15% of the sample. The sequenced material came from blood. Receptor source: a woman under 30 with Graves' ophthalmopathy.

In its sample, this clonotype was seen many times. The chain carries TRBV6-5 and TRBJ1-6; tentative D call: TRBD1 (6 bases). Germline V gene sequence: CDR1 MNHEY, CDR2 SVGAGI. V was shortened by 3 bases and J by 6 bases, with 18 bases between the two germline ends. The CDR3 totals 17 residues. The CDR3 reads CASSYPQGGLLNSPLHF. As DNA, the CDR3 is TGTGCCAGCAGTTATCCACAGGGCGGTTTACTTAATTCACCCCTCCACTTT.

The genes are TRBV6-6 and TRBJ1-2; 9 nucleotides match TRBD1. Germline V gives CDR1 MNHNY, CDR2 SVGAGI (reference sequence). CDR3 size: 14 residues. Trimming removed 1 base from V and 8 bases from J; junction bases left unmatched: 5. CDR3 nucleotide sequence: TGTGCCAGCAGTTACTTCCCGGGACAGGGAGGCTACACCTTC. Translated, it gives CASSYFPGQGGYTF.

The table lists this clonotype with many counts. The chain couples TRBV6-2 or TRBV6-3 to TRBJ1-5; TRBD1 matches at 12 bases. The CDR3 consists of 16 residues. The V segment lost 6 bases and the J segment 6 bases; nucleotides outside the gene matches: 9. Germline V gives CDR1 MNHEY, CDR2 SVGEGT. The CDR3 spells CASRPLRDRGLQPQHF. In DNA, the CDR3 is TGTGCCAGCAGACCCCTCCGGGACAGGGGGCTTCAGCCCCAGCATTTT.

This clonotype has at least ten counts. The chain carries TRBV3-2 and TRBJ2-7. TRBV3-2 is a recognized pseudogene. The CDR3 contains 11 residues. This CDR3 is CASTSGYEQYF. The CDR3 nucleotides read TGTGCCAGCACCTCTGGCTACGAGCAGTACTTC.